This entry lists 5 T cell receptor beta chains sequenced from one sample in a study of regulatory T cells in long-lasting Graves disease. Described time point: newly diagnosed GD, antithyroid drugs for less than 3 months. PBMCs were the source of the RNA used for TCR sequencing. Through Arm-PCR of CDR3 regions and iRepertoire HTBI primers, TCR beta libraries were built. In TCRdb, the multiplex PCR reads were re-called with MiXCR into one record per CDR3 protein. The sample has fewer than 550,000 distinct CDR3 sequences, roughly 15% seen once. The data also belong to a second study, concerning T cells in Graves' hyperthyroidism and ophthalmopathy.

The sample consisted of peripheral blood mononuclear cells (PBMCs), taken at new diagnosis, from a patient treated with antithyroid drugs. The receptors derive from a woman under 30 with Graves disease.

Many counts were recorded for this clonotype. V is TRBV3-1 and J is TRBJ2-1; 16 positions agree with TRBD2. CDR1 and CDR2 from the germline V gene are LGHDT and YNNKEL (reference sequence). This CDR3 spans 16 amino acids. The V gene end was trimmed by 5 bases and the J gene end by 10 bases; junction bases not matched to a gene: 8. The CDR3 protein is CASSKVGLAGGGEQFF. The CDR3 DNA is TGTGCCAGCAGCAAGGTGGGACTAGCGGGAGGGGGGGAGCAGTTCTTC.

This chain uses TRBV6-5 with TRBJ2-1, with D perhaps matching TRBD2 (5 bases). There are 22 residues in the CDR3. CDR1 is MNHEY and CDR2 is SVGAGI in the germline V gene. Trimming stripped 0 bases from V and 3 bases from J, with 30 bases between. This chain's CDR3 is CASSYSRPSGVSAIASYNEQFF. The CDR3 DNA reads TGTGCCAGCAGTTACTCGAGACCCTCCGGGGTCTCGGCGATAGCGAGCTACAATGAGCAGTTCTTC.

This clonotype was counted many times. V and J are TRBV30 and TRBJ1-6; D remains ambiguous. Germline assignment: CDR1 GTSNPN and CDR2 SVGIG (reference sequence). V lost 7 bases, J lost 10 bases, and 14 bases lay in between. The CDR3 covers 12 residues. The chain's CDR3 is CAYQPSGSPLHF. The CDR3 bases are TGTGCCTACCAACCGTCAGGCTCACCCCTCCACTTT.

This clonotype was recorded at least ten times. The V gene is TRBV20-1, the J gene TRBJ1-2; no firm D call. V gave up 0 bases and J gave up 0 bases, with 14 bases separating them. CDR3 length: 16 amino acids. Germline V CDR1 and CDR2: DFQATT, SNEGSKA (reference sequence). CDR3 protein: CSARDFVSGTNYGYTF. DNA of the CDR3: TGCAGTGCTAGAGATTTCGTCTCGGGGACTAACTATGGCTACACCTTC.

The chain carries TRBV20-1 and TRBJ1-1; D uncertain. CDR1 is DFQATT and CDR2 is SNEGSKA in the germline V gene (reference sequence). The germline V and J ends were trimmed by 0 bases and 5 bases, with 19 bases remaining between them. The CDR3 is made up of 16 amino acids. The CDR3 coding sequence is TGCAGTGCTAGAGATCTCATAGAGGTAATGGGAACTGAAGCTTTCTTT. It yields the protein CSARDLIEVMGTEAFF.